These 23 T cell receptor beta chains were all obtained from the same sample, sequenced in a study of tissue T cells after allogeneic stem cell transplantation. TCRdb keeps only in-frame clones here, not all; method: immunoSEQ multiplex PCR. The sample lists about 50,000 clones, 65% to 80% seen once, with approximately 0.7% in the top ten. What was sequenced was sorted cells pooled from one or two spleens. These receptors came from a pool of C57BL/6 mice in good health.

On this clone: Gene names and germline match the mouse. The read stops 1 residue short of the end of the CDR3; the missing end is completed from the germline J gene. The same CDR3 arises from other DNA sequences in this sample as well. The chain uses TRBV16 and TRBJ2-4, with D possibly matching TRBD2 (5 bases). This CDR3 region has 13 residues. Trimming took 3 bases from V and 1 from J, leaving 5 bases between them. Germline-derived CDR1 and CDR2 are SGHSA and FRNQAP. The CDR3 sequence is CASSFGGQNTLYF. The part of the CDR3 DNA that was read is TGTGCAAGCAGCTTTGGGGGTCAAAACACCTTGTAC.

A note on this clone: Genes here carry mouse names. The read stops 1 residue short of the end of the CDR3; the missing end is completed from the germline J gene. V usage is TRBV31 and J usage is TRBJ2-1, with 8 bases that match TRBD1. Germline V gene lookup returns CDR1 GKSSPN and CDR2 SITVG. V gave up 0 bases and J gave up 7 bases; unmatched junction bases: 8. The CDR3 loop spans 15 amino acids. The CDR3 sequence is CAWSLGQGAWAEQFF. The DNA read from the CDR3 is TGTGCCTGGAGTCTAGGGCAGGGGGCATGGGCTGAGCAGTTC.

This clone was seen once. Genes here carry mouse names. The CDR3 end falls 1 residue outside the read, so it is completed with the germline J gene. The rearrangement links TRBV13-2 to TRBJ2-1; D is perhaps TRBD1 (6 bases). The CDR3 consists of 15 residues. Trimming left V 6 bases short and J 1 base short, with 14 bases between. Germline CDR1 and CDR2: NNHNN and SYGAGS (reference sequence). This CDR3 reads CASAPRDKNYAEQFF. Incomplete CDR3 DNA: TGTGCCAGCGCCCCCCGGGACAAAAACTATGCTGAGCAGTTC.

Comments on this clone: These gene names are mouse names. The sequence runs out 1 residue before the end of the CDR3; the remainder is reconstructed from the germline J gene. The J gene is TRBJ1-2, the V gene TRBV3; TRBD1 matches 7 bases. This CDR3 contains 14 residues. Per the germline V gene, CDR1 is SNHLY and CDR2 is FYNGKV (reference sequence). V was pared by 7 bases and J by 0 bases, with 5 bases of the junction left unmatched. The CDR3 sequence: CASTRQGANSDYTF. CDR3 bases read: TGTGCCAGCACCCGACAGGGAGCAAACTCCGACTACACC. The complete variable domain, with remaining parts taken from reference TRBV3 and TRBJ1-2, reads GPKVLQIPSHQIIDMGQMVTLNCDPVSNHLYFYWYKQILGQQMEFLVNFYNGKVMEKSKLFKDQFSVERPDGSYFTLKIQPTALEDSAVYFCASTRQGANSDYTFGSGTRLLVI.

On this clone itself: The genes are named according to mouse. Sequencing ends 1 residue short of the CDR3 end; the germline J gene provides the rest. At the DNA level, this CDR3 is encoded by other sequences in the same sample as well. The chain is built from TRBV19 and TRBJ2-3, with D perhaps being TRBD1 or TRBD2 (5 bases each). With 1 base removed from V and 1 base from J, the gap between germline ends came to 10 bases. Germline CDR1 reads FNHDT; CDR2 reads SITEND (reference sequence). The CDR3 spans 15 residues. The DNA read from the CDR3 is TGTGCCAGCAGTATACGGGGGAGGGGTGCAGAAACGCTGTAT. Its protein product is CASSIRGRGAETLY. The full CDR3 reads CASSIRGRGAETLYF.

A few counts support this clone. The listed genes are named as in mouse. The read is 1 residue too short to cover the CDR3 end, so that end is filled in from the germline J gene. Within the sample, other DNA sequences also encode this same CDR3. The chain joins TRBV26 to TRBJ2-1, with D perhaps TRBD2 (6 bases). There are 14 residues in the CDR3. V was pared by 2 bases and J by 1 base, with 6 bases between. Germline loops: CDR1 KGHPV, CDR2 FQNQEV (reference sequence). The sequenced part of the CDR3 DNA is TGTGCCAGCAGTCTGACTGGGAACTATGCTGAGCAGTTC. This translates into CASSLTGNYAEQF. In full, the CDR3 is CASSLTGNYAEQFF. Using reference TRBV26 and TRBJ2-1 for the parts outside the CDR3, the full variable domain is NSKVIQTPRYLVKGQGQKAKMRCIPEKGHPVVFWYQQNKNNEFKFLINFQNQEVLQQIDMTEKRFSAECPSNSPCSLEIQSSEAGDSALYLCASSLTGNYAEQFFGPGTRLTVL.

This clone was seen a single time. Gene names follow the mouse nomenclature. The read ends 1 residue early relative to the CDR3; the germline J gene fills the gap. This chain joins TRBV2 and TRBJ2-1; TRBD1 matches 10 bases. The CDR3 is 15 amino acids. Trimming removed 3 bases from V and 7 bases from J; junction bases left unmatched: 6. From germline, CDR1 is LGHNA and CDR2 YSYQKL. Here the CDR3 reads CASSHRDRGGAEQFF. The covered CDR3 bases are TGTGCCAGCAGCCATCGGGACAGGGGAGGGGCTGAGCAGTTC.

A note on this clone: The listed genes are named as in mouse. The read terminates 1 residue ahead of where the CDR3 ends, so the germline J gene completes it. This chain connects TRBV19 to TRBJ1-4; 7 bases match TRBD1. CDR3 length: 14 residues. The J segment lost 6 bases and the V segment lost 2 bases, leaving 4 bases of the junction unmatched. In germline, CDR1 is FNHDT, CDR2 SITEND (reference sequence). CDR3 DNA, as far as it was read: TGTGCCAGCAGTATTAGGGGGCGGGACGAAAGATTATTT. Encoded protein: CASSIRGRDERLF. The complete CDR3 reads CASSIRGRDERLFF.

On this clone: The genes are named according to mouse. The read terminates 1 residue before the CDR3 end, so the remaining end is supplied by the germline J gene. Other DNA sequences from this sample encode an identical CDR3 as well. This rearrangement joins TRBV1 to TRBJ1-2; D remains unclear. Trimming shortened V by 1 base and J by 0 bases, and 0 bases separated the two germline ends. The CDR3 contains 12 residues. CDR1 and CDR2 (germline): NSQYPW, LRSPGD (reference sequence). Here the CDR3 reads CTCSAANSDYTF. The DNA read from the CDR3 is TGCACCTGCAGTGCAGCAAACTCCGACTACACC.

About this clone itself: Mouse names are used for the genes. The sequence runs out 1 residue before the end of the CDR3; the remainder is reconstructed from the germline J gene. J is TRBJ2-4 and V is TRBV13-3; D might be TRBD2 (7 bases). The germline CDR1 and CDR2 sequences are NNHDY and SYVADS. The CDR3 runs to 11 residues. Deletions cut 7 bases from V and 5 bases from J, with 8 bases between. CDR3 in amino acids: CASWGANTLYF. The CDR3 bases that were read are TGTGCCAGCTGGGGGGCAAACACCTTGTAC.

Turning to this clone: Gene names and germline refer to mouse. The CDR3 end lies 1 residue beyond the end of the read and is filled in from the germline J gene. This specimen includes other DNA sequences encoding the same CDR3. The V gene is TRBV13-2, the J gene TRBJ1-2; 10 nucleotides line up with TRBD1. The CDR3 consists of 15 residues. The ends lost 2 bases at V and 2 bases at J; junction bases unmatched: 3. In germline, CDR1 is NNHNN, CDR2 SYGAGS (reference sequence). CDR3 bases read: TGTGCCAGCGGTGAACCGGGACAGGGGAACTCCGACTACACC. It is translated as CASGEPGQGNSDYT. The CDR3 in full is CASGEPGQGNSDYTF.

In the case of this clone: Gene names and germline refer to mouse. With the read ending 1 residue before the CDR3 end, the germline J gene is used to fill in that end. This sample includes further DNA sequences coding for the same CDR3. The chain has TRBV3 and TRBJ2-7, with 11 bases lining up with TRBD2. V shed 5 bases, J shed 4 bases, and the junction held 4 bases outside the gene matches. CDR1 and CDR2 from the germline V gene are SNHLY and FYNGKV (reference sequence). CDR3 length: 14 amino acids. This chain's CDR3 is CASSLRDWGYEQYF. The sequenced part of the CDR3 DNA is TGTGCCAGCAGCCTCCGGGACTGGGGGTATGAACAGTAC.

Concerning this clone itself: The gene names here belong to mouse. The DNA ends 1 residue before the CDR3 does, and the rest of the CDR3 is filled in from the germline J gene. The chain has TRBV26 and TRBJ2-1; D perhaps matches TRBD1 (5 bases). Per germline, CDR1 KGHPV and CDR2 FQNQEV (reference sequence). The CDR3 runs 14 residues. V lost 2 bases and J 4 bases, leaving 9 bases between the germline ends. CDR3 bases read: TGTGCCAGCAGTCTGGAGGGGAGGTATGCTGAGCAGTTC. It translates to CASSLEGRYAEQF. The complete CDR3 sequence is CASSLEGRYAEQFF.

This clone was counted once. These gene names are mouse names. The read halts 1 residue ahead of the CDR3 end, with the missing end drawn from the germline J gene. The chain has TRBV19 and TRBJ1-3; D ambiguous. V gave up 2 bases and J gave up 0 bases, with 6 bases separating them. The germline gives CDR1 FNHDT, CDR2 SITEND (reference sequence). This CDR3 region has 14 residues. The CDR3 sequence is CASSIGVSGNTLYF. The sequenced CDR3 bases are TGTGCCAGCAGTATCGGAGTTTCTGGAAATACGCTCTAT.

A single count supports this clone. Germline and genes: mouse. The read ends 1 residue early relative to the CDR3; the germline J gene fills the gap. Other DNA sequences in the sample encode the same CDR3. V is TRBV15 and J is TRBJ2-1; D is perhaps TRBD1 or TRBD2 (6 bases each). The CDR3 extends over 15 amino acids. V dropped 1 base and J dropped 0 bases, with 7 bases sitting between them. CDR1 and CDR2 from the germline V gene are SGHND and FRSKSL. The CDR3 region is CASSLEGGNYAEQFF. CDR3 DNA, as far as it was read: TGTGCCAGCAGTTTAGAGGGGGGTAACTATGCTGAGCAGTTC.

With respect to this clone: Genes here carry mouse names. The sequence runs out 1 residue before the end of the CDR3; the remainder is reconstructed from the germline J gene. The chain combines TRBV1 with TRBJ2-4; D unresolved. CDR3 size: 14 residues. Germline loops: CDR1 NSQYPW, CDR2 LRSPGD (reference sequence). Trimming left V 3 bases short and J 0 bases short, with 7 bases between. The CDR3 bases that were read are TGCACCTGCAGTGCGTATATTAGTCAAAACACCTTGTAC. Translating gives CTCSAYISQNTLY. The whole CDR3 sequence reads CTCSAYISQNTLYF. The whole variable domain, filled in from reference TRBV1 and TRBJ2-4, reads VTLLEQNPRWRLVPRGQAVNLRCILKNSQYPWMSWYQQDLQKQLQWLFTLRSPGDKEVKSLPGADYLATRVTDTELRLQVANMSQGRTLYCTCSAYISQNTLYFGAGTRLSVL.

Note on this clone: Genes and germline are mouse. The read ends 1 residue early relative to the CDR3; the germline J gene fills the gap. The rearrangement uses TRBV13-2 and TRBJ1-1; the D gene is possibly TRBD1 (5 bases). Trimming shortened V by 2 bases and J by 4 bases, and 12 bases separated the two germline ends. The CDR3 totals 14 residues. CDR1 and CDR2 (germline): NNHNN, SYGAGS (reference sequence). CDR3 bases read: TGTGCCAGCGGTGAGCAGGGAGGTGGCACAGAAGTCTTC. Amino acids: CASGEQGGGTEVF. The complete CDR3 sequence is CASGEQGGGTEVFF.

On this clone itself: Gene names and germline refer to mouse. The read comes to an end 1 residue before the CDR3 does, leaving the germline J gene to fill in the end. Other nucleotide sequences in the sample specify the same CDR3. V is TRBV15 and J is TRBJ2-7; 11 nucleotides match TRBD2. Per germline, CDR1 SGHND and CDR2 FRSKSL. The CDR3 is made up of 14 amino acids. The trim removed 6 bases at V and 4 bases at J, leaving 5 bases unmatched. CDR3 DNA, as far as it was read: TGTGCCAGCAGGTCCGGGACTGGGGGTTATGAACAGTAC. Translating it yields CASRSGTGGYEQY. The whole CDR3 reads CASRSGTGGYEQYF.

A remark on this clone: The genes are named according to mouse. With the read ending 1 residue before the CDR3 end, the germline J gene is used to fill in that end. V is TRBV3 and J is TRBJ1-3; D remains unclear. Between the trimmed V and J ends, which lost 3 bases and 0 bases, there was a span of 3 bases. Germline CDR1 is SNHLY and CDR2 is FYNGKV (reference sequence). The CDR3 length is 13 residues. The CDR3 reads CASSLLSGNTLYF. Incomplete CDR3 DNA: TGTGCCAGCAGCTTGCTTTCTGGAAATACGCTCTAT.

About this clone: Here the gene names and germline are mouse. The read gets to within 1 residue of the CDR3 end, and the germline J gene fills in the rest. The chain is built from TRBV31 and TRBJ1-6; perhaps TRBD1 as D (5 bases). TRBJ1-6 is an open reading frame, and its role is uncertain. Germline V gene sequence: CDR1 GKSSPN, CDR2 SITVG. Trimming left V 0 bases short and J 3 bases short, with 9 bases between. CDR3 length: 15 amino acids. Incomplete CDR3 DNA: TGTGCCTGGAGTCTAGTGGACAACTATAATTCGCCCCTCTAC. This translates into CAWSLVDNYNSPLY. The full CDR3 protein reads CAWSLVDNYNSPLYF.

In the case of this clone: Each gene name is a mouse one. The read terminates 1 residue ahead of where the CDR3 ends, so the germline J gene completes it. J is TRBJ2-2 and V is TRBV12-2, with 9 bases aligning to TRBD2. From germline, CDR1 is SGHLS and CDR2 HYDKME. The CDR3 spans 15 residues. Trimming cost V 2 bases and J 1 base; bases outside gene matches: 1. The covered CDR3 bases are TGTGCCAGCTCTCGGACTGGGGAAAACACCGGGCAGCTCTAC. It yields the protein CASSRTGENTGQLY. The whole CDR3 is CASSRTGENTGQLYF.

Concerning this clone: Gene names and germline match the mouse. The CDR3 end lies 1 residue beyond the end of the read and is filled in from the germline J gene. The V call is TRBV20, the J call TRBJ2-4, with 7 positions matching TRBD2. J was trimmed by 7 bases and V by 2 bases; bases with no gene match: 3. The CDR3 has 12 amino acids. Germline V CDR1 and CDR2: GFQATS, STVNSAI. CDR3 protein: CGARWGEDTLYF. The CDR3 bases that were read are TGTGGTGCTAGGTGGGGGGAAGACACCTTGTAC.

Points on this clone: Gene names and germline refer to mouse. The CDR3 end falls 1 residue outside the read, so it is completed with the germline J gene. This sequence joins TRBV3 and TRBJ2-3, with 7 bases fitting TRBD1. The CDR3 has 14 amino acids. Trimming cost V 4 bases and J 2 bases; bases outside gene matches: 3. The germline V gene has CDR1 SNHLY and CDR2 FYNGKV (reference sequence). CDR3: CASSSGTVAETLYF. The sequenced CDR3 bases are TGTGCCAGCAGCTCCGGGACAGTTGCAGAAACGCTGTAT.